This T cell receptor (beta chain) was captured in a study of control samples from healthy donors and cancer patients. The table came from immunoSEQ multiplex PCR; TCRdb's copy has only in-frame clones and leaves some out. Of 140,000 or so clones listed, about 90% were seen once; the top ten hold approximately 3%. CDR3 length: 13 amino acids. V gave up 6 bases and J gave up 1 base, with 9 bases separating them. The chain carries TRBV23-1 and TRBJ1-1; no definite D call. TRBV23-1 is designated an ORF whose function remains uncertain. This clonotype was sampled from a man aged 25 to 45 in good health. Input material: blood. This CDR3 reads CASREGQNTEAFF. The CDR3 DNA is TGCGCCAGCAGAGAGGGCCAGAACACTGAAGCTTTCTTT.